A single T cell receptor beta chain is shown here with its context. Its target is not known. The data belong to a study of regulatory T cells in long-lasting Graves disease. Time point: newly diagnosed GD, antithyroid drugs for less than 3 months. Extracted PBMC RNA gave rise to the TCR library. EDTA tubes received approximately 9 milliliters of collected peripheral blood. Study-level points and caveats: Investigators studied peripheral blood only, not thyroid tissue.

The germline CDR1 and CDR2 sequences are LNHDA and SQIVND (reference sequence). V lost 0 bases and J lost 0; bases outside the gene matches: 2. The CDR3 totals 16 residues. According to the study, TCR beta libraries were built with iRepertoire HTBI primers and CDR3-region Arm-PCR. TCRdb reanalysed the multiplex PCR reads using MiXCR and keeps one entry per CDR3 protein. The table lists over 500,000 distinct CDR3 sequences, 16% of them singletons. These data were likewise used in another study, on T cells in Graves' hyperthyroidism and ophthalmopathy. That study adds: TCR CDR3 underwent first-round RT-PCR with the HTBI primer set. By a 13 V-J model, ophthalmopathy was set apart from stable hyperthyroidism.

This chain links TRBV19 with TRBJ1-5; 7 bases are a match to TRBD1. The receptor was derived from a man in his late teens or twenties with Graves disease. Sequenced material: peripheral blood mononuclear cells (PBMCs), taken at new diagnosis, from a patient treated with antithyroid drugs. In DNA form, the CDR3 reads TGTGCCAGTAGTATAGAGGGGACAGATAGCAATCAGCCCCAGCATTTT. Its translation is CASSIEGTDSNQPQHF. The full variable domain, in which reference TRBV19 and TRBJ1-5 provide the parts outside the CDR3, is DGGITQSPKYLFRKEGQNVTLSCEQNLNHDAMYWYRQDPGQGLRLIYYSQIVNDFQKGDIAEGYSVSREKKESFPLTVTSAQKNPTAFYLCASSIEGTDSNQPQHFGDGTRLSIL.